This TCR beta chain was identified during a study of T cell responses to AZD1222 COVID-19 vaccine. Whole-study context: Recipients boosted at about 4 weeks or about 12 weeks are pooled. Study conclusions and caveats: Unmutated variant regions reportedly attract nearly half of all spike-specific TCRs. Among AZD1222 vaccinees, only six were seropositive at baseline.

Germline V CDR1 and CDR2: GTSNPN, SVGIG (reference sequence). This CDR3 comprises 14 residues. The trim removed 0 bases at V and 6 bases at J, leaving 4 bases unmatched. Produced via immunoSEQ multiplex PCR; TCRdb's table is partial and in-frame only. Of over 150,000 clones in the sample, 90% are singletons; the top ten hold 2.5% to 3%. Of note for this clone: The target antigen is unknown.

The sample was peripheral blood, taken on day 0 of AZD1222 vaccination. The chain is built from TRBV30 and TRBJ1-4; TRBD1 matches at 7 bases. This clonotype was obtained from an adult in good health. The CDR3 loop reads CAWSVPGGDEKLFF. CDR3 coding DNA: TGTGCCTGGAGTGTACCAGGGGGTGATGAAAAACTGTTTTTT.